Below are 32 T cell receptor beta chains sequenced from a single sample in a study of T-cell reconstitution after alpha-beta-depleted transplantation in children (TCRdb year 2016). This specimen's treatment or condition label, per the study, means: allogeneic hematopoietic cell transplantation with graft depleted of TCRalphabeta T cells and CD19 B cells. The library relied on PCR. Sequencing was performed on an Illumina HiSeq 2500. TCR libraries were prepared with molecular barcoding, using unique molecular identifiers to normalize TCRbeta repertoire quantification. The raw public data were reprocessed by TCRdb itself: fastp quality trimming at Q25, MiXCR clonotype calling, in-frame beta chains only. CDR3 protein sequences are deduplicated, and each keeps its most common genes and DNA. A total of fewer than 250,000 distinct CDR3 sequences appear in this sample, approximately 15% of them only once. The biggest ten clones account for roughly two fifths of the sample.

Source: PBMCs, mostly from graft donor cells, taken 360 days after TCRalphabeta/CD19-depleted stem cell transplant. The receptors were gathered from a male patient aged 2-15 years who had a stem cell transplant for acute lymphoblastic leukemia, so the T cells may come from the graft donor.

In regard to this clonotype: A read error may produce the germline difference seen at one junction end. This chain links TRBV7-9 with TRBJ2-1, with 10 bases aligning to TRBD2. In germline, CDR1 is SEHNR, CDR2 FQNEAQ (reference sequence). The CDR3 has 12 amino acids. The CDR3 DNA follows: TGTGCCAGCAGCTTAGCAGGTAGCGGGGGGCCCTTC. It encodes CASSLAGSGGPF.

V is TRBV2 and J is TRBJ2-3, with D possibly called TRBD1 or TRBD2 (6 bases each). The CDR3 sequence is 14 residues long. The V end lost 7 bases, the J end lost 4 bases, and 15 bases lay between the germline ends. Germline CDR1 reads SNHLY; CDR2 reads FYNNEI. The CDR3, as DNA: TGTGCCAGCACCGGGGGCGGGGATGCAGATACGCAGTATTTT. Its protein product is CASTGGGDADTQYF. The full variable domain, with the rest looked up from reference TRBV2 and TRBJ2-3, is EPEVTQTPSHQVTQMGQEVILRCVPISNHLYFYWYRQILGQKVEFLVSFYNNEISEKSEIFDDQFSVERPDGSNFTLKIRSTKLEDSAMYFCASTGGGDADTQYFGPGTRLTVL.

This chain uses TRBV7-9 with TRBJ1-1; D gene ambiguous. The CDR3 sequence is 13 residues long. Germline-derived CDR1 and CDR2 are SEHNR and FQNEAQ (reference sequence). The V end was cut by 5 bases, the J end by 4 bases, with 11 bases between. The CDR3 nucleotides read TGTGCCAGCAGCCAGCGGGGTTCCACTGAAGCTTTCTTT. Its protein product is CASSQRGSTEAFF.

This clonotype was counted a few times. The chain uses TRBV25-1 and TRBJ1-1; D unresolved. The CDR3 runs to 12 residues. Looked up from germline, CDR1 is MGHDK and CDR2 is SYGVNS. The CDR3 DNA follows: TGTGCAGCAGAGGGAACCTACACTGAAGCTTTCTTT. The encoded protein is CAAEGTYTEAFF.

This clonotype was observed a few times. The rearrangement links TRBV5-1 to TRBJ2-2; D unresolved. V dropped 4 bases and J dropped 4 bases, with 8 bases sitting between them. This CDR3 has 13 amino acids. Germline loops: CDR1 SGHRS, CDR2 YFSETQ. The CDR3 sequence is CASSQDTTGELFF. CDR3 nucleotides: TGCGCCAGCAGCCAAGACACCACCGGGGAGCTGTTTTTT.

A few counts support this clonotype. This rearrangement joins TRBV7-2 to TRBJ2-7; D possibly matches TRBD1 or TRBD2 (5 bases each). The CDR3 spans 13 residues. Germline values: CDR1 SGHTA, CDR2 FQGNSA. Between the trimmed V and J ends, which lost 5 bases and 3 bases, there was a span of 11 bases. CDR3 sequence (DNA): TGTGCCAGCAGCCAGTTGGGGGACTACGAGCAGTACTTC. Protein: CASSQLGDYEQYF. The full variable domain, in which reference TRBV7-2 and TRBJ2-7 provide the parts outside the CDR3, is GAGVSQSPSNKVTEKGKDVELRCDPISGHTALYWYRQSLGQGLEFLIYFQGNSAPDKSGLPSDRFSAERTGGSVSTLTIQRTQQEDSAVYLCASSQLGDYEQYFGPGTRLTVT.

J is TRBJ1-5 and V is TRBV3-1, with 7 bases matching TRBD1. This CDR3 contains 15 residues. Losses at the gene ends were 3 bases for V and 3 bases for J; bases not matched to a gene: 5. Germline V gene lookup returns CDR1 LGHDT and CDR2 YNNKEL (reference sequence). Here the CDR3 DNA reads TGTGCCAGCAGCCAGGGGGACAGCTACAATCAGCCCCAGCATTTT. Translating gives CASSQGDSYNQPQHF.

This clonotype was counted between two and nine times. The chain links TRBV12-3 or TRBV12-4 to TRBJ2-7, with D unresolved. Trimming took off 6 bases at V and 3 bases at J, with 9 bases between the two ends. The CDR3 contains 12 residues. In DNA form, the CDR3 reads TGTGCCAGCAGCCCCGCGAGCTACGAGCAGTACTTC. Its translation is CASSPASYEQYF.

This chain uses TRBV10-3 with TRBJ2-1; the match to TRBD1 covers 9 bases. CDR1 ENHRY and CDR2 SYGVKD come from the germline V gene. The CDR3 spans 17 residues. V lost 0 bases and J lost 3; bases outside the gene matches: 6. This CDR3 reads CAISESTGGWDYNEQFF. The CDR3 DNA reads TGTGCCATCAGTGAGTCGACAGGGGGATGGGACTACAATGAGCAGTTCTTC.

This clonotype was picked up a small number of times. The chain couples TRBV24-1 to TRBJ2-1, with 10 nucleotides matching TRBD1. This CDR3 has 18 amino acids. Looked up from germline, CDR1 is KGHDR and CDR2 is SFDVKD. V was clipped by 3 bases and J by 4 bases; unmatched bases: 11. CDR3 coding DNA: TGTGCCACCAGTGATCCACGGACAGGGGGGAGGAAGTACAATGAGCAGTTCTTC. Translated: CATSDPRTGGRKYNEQFF.

This sequence joins TRBV25-1 and TRBJ2-5; D not resolved. Germline V gene data show CDR1 as MGHDK and CDR2 as SYGVNS. V dropped 1 base and J dropped 2 bases, with 8 bases sitting between them. The CDR3 is 14 residues long. The CDR3 loop is CASSELDGQETQYF. The CDR3 nucleotides are TGTGCCAGCAGTGAATTGGACGGACAAGAGACCCAGTACTTC.

This clonotype occurred a few times. This rearrangement joins TRBV7-2 to TRBJ2-5, with a possible D match to TRBD1 (5 bases). From germline, CDR1 is SGHTA and CDR2 FQGNSA. The CDR3 has 14 residues. Trimming pared 0 bases from V and 4 bases from J, leaving 9 bases between. CDR3 sequence (DNA): TGTGCCAGCAGCTTAGCAGGGGCAAGAGAGACCCAGTACTTC. Its translation: CASSLAGARETQYF. The variable domain in full, completed from reference TRBV7-2 and TRBJ2-5, reads GAGVSQSPSNKVTEKGKDVELRCDPISGHTALYWYRQSLGQGLEFLIYFQGNSAPDKSGLPSDRFSAERTGGSVSTLTIQRTQQEDSAVYLCASSLAGARETQYFGPGTRLLVL.

V gene TRBV12-3 or TRBV12-4 combines with J gene TRBJ1-4; no firm D call. The CDR3 extends over 14 amino acids. V lost 3 bases and J 10 bases, leaving 15 bases between the germline ends. CDR3 nucleotides: TGTGCCAGCAGTTTGAAGGGTGGAACGGGAAAACTGTTTTTT. Translated: CASSLKGGTGKLFF.

The chain couples TRBV12-3 or TRBV12-4 to TRBJ2-5; 7 nucleotides match TRBD1. Trimming took 6 bases from V and 0 from J; bases not matched to a gene: 7. CDR3 length equals 15 residues. CDR3: CASRVGTEYQETQYF. CDR3 nucleotide sequence: TGTGCCAGCAGGGTCGGGACAGAGTACCAAGAGACCCAGTACTTC.

There are many counts of this clonotype. This rearrangement joins TRBV20-1 to TRBJ2-1; D might be TRBD2 (5 bases). The V gene lost 3 bases and the J gene lost 2 bases, with 14 bases spanning the gap. This CDR3 has 15 residues. Germline V lookup: CDR1 DFQATT, CDR2 SNEGSKA (reference sequence). Written as DNA, the CDR3 is TGCAGTGCTAGGGGGAGCTCACGCACCTACAATGAGCAGTTCTTC. Translation gives CSARGSSRTYNEQFF.

The chain carries TRBV2 and TRBJ2-2; 8 nucleotides agree with TRBD2. Germline CDR1 reads SNHLY; CDR2 reads FYNNEI. V lost 10 bases and J lost 7; bases outside the gene matches: 17. This CDR3 is 16 amino acids long. The CDR3 is CAISRTGTSNFGELFF. CDR3 DNA sequence: TGTGCCATCTCCAGAACCGGGACTAGTAACTTCGGGGAGCTGTTTTTT.

The V gene is TRBV5-1, the J gene TRBJ1-6, with 8 positions matching TRBD1. Unmatched junction bases numbered 6, after V lost 4 bases and J lost 6 bases. Germline V gene sequence: CDR1 SGHRS, CDR2 YFSETQ. The CDR3 contains 15 residues. CDR3 DNA: TGCGCCAGCAGCGAGACGGGACAGGTTAATTCACCCCTCCACTTT. Translated, it gives CASSETGQVNSPLHF.

There are many counts of this clonotype. The chain is built from TRBV29-1 and TRBJ1-1, with no clear D. CDR1 SQVTM and CDR2 ANQGSEA come from the germline V gene. The V end lost 4 bases, the J end lost 2 bases, and 11 bases lay between the germline ends. CDR3 size: 13 residues. CDR3 coding DNA: TGCAGCGTTGGGCTCGGGGTAAACACTGAAGCTTTCTTT. It specifies CSVGLGVNTEAFF.

This clonotype has more than one count but fewer than ten. The rearrangement links TRBV10-3 to TRBJ1-1; 8 bases are shared with TRBD1. From germline, CDR1 is ENHRY and CDR2 SYGVKD. The CDR3 runs to 14 residues. Trimming removed 6 bases from V and 2 bases from J; junction bases left unmatched: 5. The DNA for the CDR3 is TGTGCCATCAGCTTACAGGGGGGAAACACTGAAGCTTTCTTT. As protein: CAISLQGGNTEAFF.

As DNA, the CDR3 is TGTGCCAGCAGTTCTGGCAAATCTGGGGCCAACGTCCTGACTTTC. Translating it yields CASSSGKSGANVLTF. The chain combines TRBV12-3 or TRBV12-4 with TRBJ2-6; no clear D. This CDR3 is built from 15 residues. The V end lost 4 bases, the J end lost 1 base, and 8 bases lay between the germline ends.

This clonotype was found a few times. The chain is built from TRBV29-1 and TRBJ2-1; 11 positions agree with TRBD2. V shed 6 bases, J shed 7 bases, and the junction held 2 bases outside the gene matches. The CDR3 totals 12 residues. Germline V gives CDR1 SQVTM, CDR2 ANQGSEA. The CDR3: CSVRLAGNEQFF. The CDR3 coding sequence is TGCAGCGTCCGACTAGCGGGGAATGAGCAGTTCTTC.

This clonotype was counted a few times. V and J are TRBV7-2 and TRBJ2-7; the match to TRBD2 covers 9 bases. The CDR3 has 16 residues. Per the germline V gene, CDR1 is SGHTA and CDR2 is FQGNSA. Trimming took 1 base from V and 5 from J; bases not matched to a gene: 9. The CDR3 nucleotides are TGTGCCAGCAGCTTAGGGAGGGGACTAGCTGTCCACGAGCAGTACTTC. This translates into CASSLGRGLAVHEQYF.

V is TRBV28 and J is TRBJ2-3, with TRBD1 as a possible D gene (5 bases). V lost 3 bases to trimming and J lost 6 bases, with 10 bases between them. The CDR3 runs 13 residues. From germline, CDR1 is MDHEN and CDR2 SYDVKM. This CDR3 is CASSFRVGDTQYF. DNA for the CDR3: TGTGCCAGCAGTTTCAGGGTAGGGGATACGCAGTATTTT.

This chain connects TRBV14 to TRBJ2-4; D possibly uses TRBD1 or TRBD2 (5 bases each). Germline CDR1 reads SGHDN; CDR2 reads FVKESK. The CDR3 totals 18 residues. Trimming stripped 2 bases from V and 3 bases from J, with 20 bases between. The CDR3 here is CASSQTRERGSGKNIQYF. CDR3 DNA: TGTGCCAGCAGCCAAACACGAGAGAGGGGATCGGGCAAAAACATTCAGTACTTC. The full variable domain, in which reference TRBV14 and TRBJ2-4 provide the parts outside the CDR3, is EAGVTQFPSHSVIEKGQTVTLRCDPISGHDNLYWYRRVMGKEIKFLLHFVKESKQDESGMPNNRFLAERTGGTYSTLKVQPAELEDSGVYFCASSQTRERGSGKNIQYFGAGTRLSVL.

This clonotype came up a few times. This chain joins TRBV3-1 and TRBJ1-3; D gene ambiguous. Trimming left V 0 bases short and J 1 base short, with 1 base between. CDR3 size: 13 residues. CDR1 is LGHDT, CDR2 YNNKEL, per germline (reference sequence). Here the CDR3 DNA reads TGTGCCAGCAGCCAAGATTCTGGAAACACCATATATTTT. Translating gives CASSQDSGNTIYF.

For the CDR3, the DNA is TGTGCCAGCAGAGGGGGGGGGGCCAACGTCCTGACTTTC. It yields the protein CASRGGGANVLTF. This sequence joins TRBV2 and TRBJ2-6, with D perhaps being TRBD1 or TRBD2 (6 bases each). V gave up 6 bases and J gave up 4 bases, with 7 bases separating them. The CDR3 is made up of 13 amino acids. Germline values: CDR1 SNHLY, CDR2 FYNNEI.

In its sample, this clonotype was seen a few times. The J gene is TRBJ2-5, the V gene TRBV27, with D maybe TRBD2 (6 bases). CDR3 length: 13 amino acids. Germline assignment: CDR1 MNHEY and CDR2 SMNVEV (reference sequence). V was pared by 6 bases and J by 2 bases, with 10 bases between. The CDR3 DNA reads as TGTGCCAGCAGGCGGGGAAATCAAGAGACCCAGTACTTC. This translates into CASRRGNQETQYF.

The chain employs TRBV12-3 or TRBV12-4 and TRBJ2-1; possible D gene TRBD2, 7 bases. The CDR3 contains 14 residues. V gave up 8 bases and J gave up 7 bases, with 18 bases separating them. The CDR3 coding sequence is TGTGCCAGCTGTCCGATCGGGGGGCGGAATGAGCAGTTCTTC. Its translation: CASCPIGGRNEQFF.

There are a few counts of this clonotype. The chain links TRBV10-3 to TRBJ1-1; no clear D gene. V dropped 10 bases and J dropped 0 bases, with 21 bases sitting between them. Looked up from germline, CDR1 is ENHRY and CDR2 is SYGVKD. This CDR3 spans 16 amino acids. The CDR3: CATRYGFTDLNTEAFF. DNA of the CDR3: TGTGCCACCAGGTACGGGTTCACTGACCTGAACACTGAAGCTTTCTTT.

The V call is TRBV27, the J call TRBJ2-2; D might be TRBD2 (5 bases). Looked up from germline, CDR1 is MNHEY and CDR2 is SMNVEV (reference sequence). CDR3 length: 16 residues. Trimming took off 3 bases at V and 4 bases at J, with 15 bases between the two ends. In DNA, the CDR3 is TGTGCCAGCAGTTTGGTGTTGGGGAGAAGCACCGGGGAGCTGTTTTTT. Amino acid sequence: CASSLVLGRSTGELFF.

This clonotype occurred a few times. The rearrangement links TRBV5-1 to TRBJ2-5, with 10 positions matching TRBD2. The CDR3 contains 15 residues. CDR1 and CDR2 (germline): SGHRS, YFSETQ. The ends lost 2 bases at V and 5 bases at J; junction bases unmatched: 6. The CDR3 DNA reads TGCGCCAGCAGCTTCTCTAGCGGGAGAGAGGAGACCCAGTACTTC. Its protein is CASSFSSGREETQYF.

The chain is built from TRBV20-1 and TRBJ2-3, with TRBD1 matching 7 bases. The V gene end was trimmed by 1 base and the J gene end by 1 base; junction bases not matched to a gene: 5. The germline CDR1 and CDR2 sequences are DFQATT and SNEGSKA (reference sequence). This CDR3 is 15 amino acids long. The CDR3 nucleotides are TGCAGTGCTAGAGTGGGGACAGCCCGCACAGATACGCAGTATTTT. Protein: CSARVGTARTDTQYF.